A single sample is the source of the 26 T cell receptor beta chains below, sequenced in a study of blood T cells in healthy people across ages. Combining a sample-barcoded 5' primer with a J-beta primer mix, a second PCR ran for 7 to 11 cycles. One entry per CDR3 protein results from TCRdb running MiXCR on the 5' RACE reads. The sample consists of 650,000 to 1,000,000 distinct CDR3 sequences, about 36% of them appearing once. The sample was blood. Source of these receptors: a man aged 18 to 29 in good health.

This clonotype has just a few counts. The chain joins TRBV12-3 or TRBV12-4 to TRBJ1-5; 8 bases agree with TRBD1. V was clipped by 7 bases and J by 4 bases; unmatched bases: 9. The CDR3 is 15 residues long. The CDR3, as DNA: TGTGCCAGCACCCGAACTTACAGGGGGAATCAGCCCCAGCATTTT. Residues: CASTRTYRGNQPQHF.

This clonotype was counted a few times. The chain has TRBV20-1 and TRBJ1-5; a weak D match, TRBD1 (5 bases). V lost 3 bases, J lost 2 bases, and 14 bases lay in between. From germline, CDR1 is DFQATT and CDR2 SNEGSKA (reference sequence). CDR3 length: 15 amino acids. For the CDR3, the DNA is TGCAGTGCTAGTAAGGGGCAGTCGGGCAATCAGCCCCAGCATTTT. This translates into CSASKGQSGNQPQHF.

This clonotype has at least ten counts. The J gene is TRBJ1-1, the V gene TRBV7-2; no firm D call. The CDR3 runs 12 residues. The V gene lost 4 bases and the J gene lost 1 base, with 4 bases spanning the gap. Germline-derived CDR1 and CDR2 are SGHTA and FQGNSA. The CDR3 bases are TGTGCCAGCAGCTATGGGAACACTGAAGCTTTCTTT. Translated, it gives CASSYGNTEAFF. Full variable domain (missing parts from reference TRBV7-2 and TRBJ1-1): GAGVSQSPSNKVTEKGKDVELRCDPISGHTALYWYRQSLGQGLEFLIYFQGNSAPDKSGLPSDRFSAERTGGSVSTLTIQRTQQEDSAVYLCASSYGNTEAFFGQGTRLTVV.

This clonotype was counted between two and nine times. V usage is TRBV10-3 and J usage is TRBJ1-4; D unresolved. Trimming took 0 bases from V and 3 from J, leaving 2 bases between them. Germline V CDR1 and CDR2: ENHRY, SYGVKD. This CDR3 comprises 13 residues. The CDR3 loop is CAISESANEKLFF. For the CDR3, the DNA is TGTGCCATCAGTGAGTCGGCTAATGAAAAACTGTTTTTT.

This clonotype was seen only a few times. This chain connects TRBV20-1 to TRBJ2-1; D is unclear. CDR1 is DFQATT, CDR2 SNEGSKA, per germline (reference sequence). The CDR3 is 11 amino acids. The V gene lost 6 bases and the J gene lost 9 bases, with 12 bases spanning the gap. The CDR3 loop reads CSAKGRFEQFF. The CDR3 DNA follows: TGCAGTGCGAAGGGAAGATTTGAGCAGTTCTTC.

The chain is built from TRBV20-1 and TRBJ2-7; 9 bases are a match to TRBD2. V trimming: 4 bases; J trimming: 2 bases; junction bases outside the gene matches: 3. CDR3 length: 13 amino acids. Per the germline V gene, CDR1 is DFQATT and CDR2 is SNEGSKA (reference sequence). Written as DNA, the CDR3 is TGCAGTGCTATCTCTAGCGGGGCCTACGAGCAGTACTTC. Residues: CSAISSGAYEQYF.

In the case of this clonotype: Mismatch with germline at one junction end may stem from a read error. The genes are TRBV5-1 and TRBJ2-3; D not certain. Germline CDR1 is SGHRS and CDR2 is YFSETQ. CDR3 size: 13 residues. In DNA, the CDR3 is TGCGCCAGCAGCTTGAGGAACAGCGATACGCATTATTTT. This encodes CASSLRNSDTHYF.

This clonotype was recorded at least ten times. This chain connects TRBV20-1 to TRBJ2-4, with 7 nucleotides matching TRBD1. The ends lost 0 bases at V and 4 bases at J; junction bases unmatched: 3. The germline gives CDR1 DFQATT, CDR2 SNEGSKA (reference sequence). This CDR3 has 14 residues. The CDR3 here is CSARDGTEKNIQYF. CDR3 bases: TGCAGTGCTAGAGATGGGACAGAGAAAAACATTCAGTACTTC.

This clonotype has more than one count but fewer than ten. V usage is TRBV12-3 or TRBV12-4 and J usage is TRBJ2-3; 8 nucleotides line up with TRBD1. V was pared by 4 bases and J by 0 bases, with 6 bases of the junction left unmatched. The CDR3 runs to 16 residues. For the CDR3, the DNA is TGTGCCAGCAGTTGGGACAGGTTGATAAGCACAGATACGCAGTATTTT. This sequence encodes CASSWDRLISTDTQYF.

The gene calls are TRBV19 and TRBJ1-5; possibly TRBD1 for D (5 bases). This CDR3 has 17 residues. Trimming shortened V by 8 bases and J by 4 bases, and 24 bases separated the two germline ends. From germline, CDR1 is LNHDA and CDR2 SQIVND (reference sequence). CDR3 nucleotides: TGTGCCAGTCTTCAGGGAGCCGGACAATTTTTAAATCAGCCCCAGCATTTT. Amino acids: CASLQGAGQFLNQPQHF.

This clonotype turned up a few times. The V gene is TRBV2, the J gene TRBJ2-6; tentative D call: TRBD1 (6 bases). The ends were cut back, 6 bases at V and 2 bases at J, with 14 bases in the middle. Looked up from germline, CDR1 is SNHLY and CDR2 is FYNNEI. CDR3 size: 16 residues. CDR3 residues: CASSPTAGAGANVLTF. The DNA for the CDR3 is TGTGCCAGCAGCCCCACAGCAGGGGCTGGGGCCAACGTCCTGACTTTC.

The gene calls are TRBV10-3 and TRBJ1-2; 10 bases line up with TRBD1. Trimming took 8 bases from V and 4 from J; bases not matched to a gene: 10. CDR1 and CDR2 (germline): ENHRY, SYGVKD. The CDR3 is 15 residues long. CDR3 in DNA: TGTGCCATCCACCCTGGACAGGGGGATGGCTATGGCTACACCTTC. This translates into CAIHPGQGDGYGYTF.

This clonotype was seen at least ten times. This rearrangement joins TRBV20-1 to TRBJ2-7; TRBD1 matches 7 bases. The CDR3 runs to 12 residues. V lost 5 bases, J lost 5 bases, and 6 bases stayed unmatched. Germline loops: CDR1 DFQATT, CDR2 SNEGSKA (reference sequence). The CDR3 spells CSAPPTGNEQYF. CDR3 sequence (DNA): TGCAGTGCTCCGCCGACAGGGAACGAGCAGTACTTC.

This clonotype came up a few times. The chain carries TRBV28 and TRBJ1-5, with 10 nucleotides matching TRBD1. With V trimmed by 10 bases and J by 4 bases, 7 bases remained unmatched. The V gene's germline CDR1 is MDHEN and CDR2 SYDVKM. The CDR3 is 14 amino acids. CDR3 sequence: CATSDRGYNQPQHF. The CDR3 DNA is TGTGCCACCTCGGACAGGGGGTATAATCAGCCCCAGCATTTT.

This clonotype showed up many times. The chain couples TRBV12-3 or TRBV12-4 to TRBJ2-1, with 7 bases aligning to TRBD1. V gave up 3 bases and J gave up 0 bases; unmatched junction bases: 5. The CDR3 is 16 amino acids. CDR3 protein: CASSLGGTVSYNEQFF. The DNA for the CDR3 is TGTGCCAGCAGTTTGGGTGGGACAGTCTCCTACAATGAGCAGTTCTTC.

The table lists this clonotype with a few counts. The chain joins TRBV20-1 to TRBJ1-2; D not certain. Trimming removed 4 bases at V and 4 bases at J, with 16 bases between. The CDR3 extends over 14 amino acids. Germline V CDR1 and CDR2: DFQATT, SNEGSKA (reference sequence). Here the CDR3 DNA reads TGCAGTGCTAACCCAACCGGAGGGTCCTATGGCTACACCTTC. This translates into CSANPTGGSYGYTF.

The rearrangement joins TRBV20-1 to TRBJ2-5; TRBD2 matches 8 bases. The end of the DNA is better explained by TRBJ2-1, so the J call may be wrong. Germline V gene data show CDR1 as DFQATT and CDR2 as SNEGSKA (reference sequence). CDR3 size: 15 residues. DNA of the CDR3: TGCAGTGCCCAACCCGTAGCGGGGAGCCAAGAGACCCAGTTCTTC. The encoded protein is CSAQPVAGSQETQFF.

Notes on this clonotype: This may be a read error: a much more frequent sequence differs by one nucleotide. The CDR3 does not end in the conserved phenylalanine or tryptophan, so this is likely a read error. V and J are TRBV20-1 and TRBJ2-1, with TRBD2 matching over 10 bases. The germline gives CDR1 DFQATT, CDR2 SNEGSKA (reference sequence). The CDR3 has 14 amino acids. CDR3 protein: CSHRESGGGHEQFS. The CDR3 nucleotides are TGCAGCCATAGGGAGAGCGGGGGGGGTCATGAGCAGTTCTCC.

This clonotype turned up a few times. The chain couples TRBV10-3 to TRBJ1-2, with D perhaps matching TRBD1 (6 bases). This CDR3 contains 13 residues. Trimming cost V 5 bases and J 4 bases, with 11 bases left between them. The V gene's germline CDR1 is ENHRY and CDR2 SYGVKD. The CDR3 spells CAISPRDTYGYTF. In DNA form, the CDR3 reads TGTGCCATCAGTCCCAGGGACACCTATGGCTACACCTTC.

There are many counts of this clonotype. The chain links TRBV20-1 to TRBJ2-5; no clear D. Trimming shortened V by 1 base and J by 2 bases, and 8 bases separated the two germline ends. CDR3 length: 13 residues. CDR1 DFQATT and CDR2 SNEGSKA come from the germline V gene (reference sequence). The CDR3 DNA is TGCAGTGCTAGAGGGCAGTTTCAAGAGACCCAGTACTTC. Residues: CSARGQFQETQYF.

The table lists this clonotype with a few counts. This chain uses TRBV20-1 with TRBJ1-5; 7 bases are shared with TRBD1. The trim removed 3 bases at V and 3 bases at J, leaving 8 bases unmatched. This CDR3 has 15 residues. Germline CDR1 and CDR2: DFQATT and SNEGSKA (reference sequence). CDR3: CSARSTGWVNQPQHF. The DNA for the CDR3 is TGCAGTGCTAGGTCGACAGGGTGGGTCAATCAGCCCCAGCATTTT.

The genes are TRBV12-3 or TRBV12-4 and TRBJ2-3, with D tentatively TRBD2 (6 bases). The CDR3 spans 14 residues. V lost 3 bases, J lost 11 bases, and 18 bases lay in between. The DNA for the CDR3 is TGTGCCAGCAGTTTCGACGGGGGTACAGATGTGCAGTATTTT. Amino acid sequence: CASSFDGGTDVQYF.

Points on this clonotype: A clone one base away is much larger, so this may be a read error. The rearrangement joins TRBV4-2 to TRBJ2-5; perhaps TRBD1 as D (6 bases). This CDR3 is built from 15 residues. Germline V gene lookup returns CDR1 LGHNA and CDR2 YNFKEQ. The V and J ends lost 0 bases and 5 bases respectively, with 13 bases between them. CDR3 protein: CASSQDRGRGETQYF. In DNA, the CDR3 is TGTGCCAGCAGCCAAGATCGGGGCAGGGGTGAGACCCAGTACTTC.

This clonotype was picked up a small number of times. Here the CDR3 reads CASSQEDRGYSPLHF. The CDR3 DNA sequence: TGCGCCAGCAGCCAAGAAGACAGGGGCTATTCACCCCTCCACTTT. The rearrangement links TRBV4-3 to TRBJ1-6; 8 positions agree with TRBD1. V gave up 0 bases and J gave up 8 bases; unmatched junction bases: 3. The CDR3 covers 15 residues. Germline CDR1 is LGHNA and CDR2 is YSLEER.

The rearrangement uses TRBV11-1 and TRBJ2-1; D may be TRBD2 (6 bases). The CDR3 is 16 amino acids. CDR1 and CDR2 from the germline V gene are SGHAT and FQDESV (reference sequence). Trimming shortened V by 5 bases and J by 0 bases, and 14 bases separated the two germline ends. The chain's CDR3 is CASSPGLSSSYNEQFF. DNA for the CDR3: TGTGCCAGCAGCCCGGGACTCTCGAGCTCCTACAATGAGCAGTTCTTC.

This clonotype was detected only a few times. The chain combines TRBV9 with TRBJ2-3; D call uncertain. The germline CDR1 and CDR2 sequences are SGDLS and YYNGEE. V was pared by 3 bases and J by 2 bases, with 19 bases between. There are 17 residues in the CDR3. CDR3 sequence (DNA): TGTGCCAGCAGCGAGCCGTTCGACCCCTCTTCCACAGATACGCAGTATTTT. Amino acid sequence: CASSEPFDPSSTDTQYF.